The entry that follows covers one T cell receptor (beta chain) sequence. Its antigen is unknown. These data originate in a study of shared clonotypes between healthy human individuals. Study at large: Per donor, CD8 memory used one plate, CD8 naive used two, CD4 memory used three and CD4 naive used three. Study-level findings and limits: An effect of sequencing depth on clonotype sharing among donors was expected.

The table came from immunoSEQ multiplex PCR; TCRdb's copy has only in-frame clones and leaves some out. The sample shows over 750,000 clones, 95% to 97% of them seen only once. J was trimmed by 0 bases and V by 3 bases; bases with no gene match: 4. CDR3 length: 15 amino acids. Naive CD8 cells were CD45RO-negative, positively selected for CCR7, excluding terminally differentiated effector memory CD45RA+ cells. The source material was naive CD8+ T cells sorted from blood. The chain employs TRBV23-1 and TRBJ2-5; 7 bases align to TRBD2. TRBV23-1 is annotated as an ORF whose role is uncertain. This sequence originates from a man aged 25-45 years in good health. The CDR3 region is CASSQTGRYQETQYF. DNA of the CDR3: TGCGCCAGCAGTCAGACCGGGAGGTACCAAGAGACCCAGTACTTC.